This TCR beta chain originates from a study of T cell responses to AZD1222 COVID-19 vaccine. Study-wide results and limits: Of the AZD1222 recipients, only five to seven were seropositive at baseline.

This clone was recorded a few times. Its antigen is unknown. Some clones are missing from TCRdb's copy, which holds only in-frame ones; the method was immunoSEQ multiplex PCR. The table has roughly 180,000 clones, more than 85% seen once. Specimen: peripheral blood, collected 28 days after the second AZD1222 dose. This clonotype originated in an adult who received the AZD1222 COVID-19 vaccine.

CDR3 in amino acids: CASSYRRSGELFF. The CDR3 coding sequence is TGTGCCAGCAGTTACCGTCGGTCCGGGGAGCTGTTTTTT. V is TRBV6-5 and J is TRBJ2-2; D is unresolved. V shed 2 bases and J shed 6 bases, with 7 bases lying between them. The length of the CDR3 is 13 residues. Looked up from germline, CDR1 is MNHEY and CDR2 is SVGAGI.